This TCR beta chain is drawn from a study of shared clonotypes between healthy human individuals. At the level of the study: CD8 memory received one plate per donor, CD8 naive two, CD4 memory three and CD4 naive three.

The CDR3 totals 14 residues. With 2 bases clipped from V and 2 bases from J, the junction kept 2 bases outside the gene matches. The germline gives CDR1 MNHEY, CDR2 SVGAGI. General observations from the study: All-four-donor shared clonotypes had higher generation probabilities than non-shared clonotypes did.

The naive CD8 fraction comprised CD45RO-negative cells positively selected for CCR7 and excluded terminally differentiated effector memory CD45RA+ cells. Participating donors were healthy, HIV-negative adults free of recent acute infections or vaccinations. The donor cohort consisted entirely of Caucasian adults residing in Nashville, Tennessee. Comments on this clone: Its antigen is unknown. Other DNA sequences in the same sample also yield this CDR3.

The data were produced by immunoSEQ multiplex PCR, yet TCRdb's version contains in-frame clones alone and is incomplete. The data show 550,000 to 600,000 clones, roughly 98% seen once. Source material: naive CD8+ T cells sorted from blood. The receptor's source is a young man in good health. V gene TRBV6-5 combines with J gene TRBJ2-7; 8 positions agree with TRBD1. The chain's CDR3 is CASSYGTGTYEQYF. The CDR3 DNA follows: TGTGCCAGCAGTTACGGGACAGGAACCTACGAGCAGTACTTC.